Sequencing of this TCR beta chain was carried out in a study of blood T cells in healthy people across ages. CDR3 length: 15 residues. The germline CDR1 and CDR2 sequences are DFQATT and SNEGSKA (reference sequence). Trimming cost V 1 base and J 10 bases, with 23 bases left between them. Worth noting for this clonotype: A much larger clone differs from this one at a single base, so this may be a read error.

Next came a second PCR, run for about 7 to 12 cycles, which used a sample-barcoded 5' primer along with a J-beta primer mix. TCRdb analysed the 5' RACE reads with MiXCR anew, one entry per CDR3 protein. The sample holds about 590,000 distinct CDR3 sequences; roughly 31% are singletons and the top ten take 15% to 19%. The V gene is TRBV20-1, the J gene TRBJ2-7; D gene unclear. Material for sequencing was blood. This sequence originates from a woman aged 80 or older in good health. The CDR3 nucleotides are TGCAGTGCTAGAGGGACCGTCACGCTCAAAGAGGCCCAGTACTTC. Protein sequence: CSARGTVTLKEAQYF.